This TCR beta chain derives from a study of T cell responses to AZD1222 COVID-19 vaccine. Study-level findings and limits: Seropositivity was recorded at baseline in only a handful of AZD1222 recipients. There were mostly white British donors and more females than males, and clonal diversity was possibly underestimated.

The protocol was immunoSEQ multiplex PCR, while the TCRdb copy is restricted to in-frame clones and leaves out a portion. This table has roughly 200,000 clones, around 88% appearing once. V dropped 5 bases and J dropped 3; count of bases not matched to a gene: 3. This CDR3 is built from 15 residues. CDR1 is SNHLY, CDR2 FYNNEI, per germline. As to this clone: Its antigen is unidentified.

The specimen was peripheral blood, collected on day 0 of AZD1222 vaccination. This TCR was recovered from an adult in good health. This chain links TRBV2 with TRBJ2-6; 8 bases fit TRBD1. The CDR3 region is CASSPQGGGANVLTF. The DNA for the CDR3 is TGTGCCAGCAGTCCACAGGGGGGTGGGGCCAACGTCCTGACTTTC.